Listed below are T cell receptor beta chains from one sample, sequenced in a study of cytomegalovirus exposure and HLA in healthy donors. Data came from immunoSEQ multiplex PCR; TCRdb stores just in-frame clones and leaves some out. The table shows about 140,000 clones, with around 88% occurring only once. Sequenced sample: PBMCs. Every receptor here comes from a woman under 30 in good health and CMV-seropositive. The CDR3 runs from the conserved cysteine through the conserved F or W.

v_call: TRBV19; j_call: TRBJ2-1; cdr3_aa: CASGYSEQFF
v_call: TRBV6-1; j_call: TRBJ1-6; cdr3_aa: CASSELDRVNSPLHF
v_call: TRBV7-2; j_call: TRBJ2-3; cdr3_aa: CASSPSRGVLTDTQYF
v_call: TRBV7-2; j_call: TRBJ2-3; cdr3_aa: CASSLVARGGKADTQYF
v_call: TRBV6-5; j_call: TRBJ1-6; cdr3_aa: CASSYTGDSPLHF
v_call: TRBV19; j_call: TRBJ2-5; cdr3_aa: CASSFRPLENQETQYF
v_call: TRBV9; j_call: TRBJ1-6; cdr3_aa: CASSVLGTGGSPLHF
v_call: TRBV5-8; j_call: TRBJ1-6; cdr3_aa: CASSNGQTYNSPLHF
v_call: TRBV20-1; j_call: TRBJ1-2; cdr3_aa: CSARQTYGYTF
v_call: TRBV5-1; j_call: TRBJ2-7; cdr3_aa: CASSWGQGATYEQYF
v_call: TRBV11-2; j_call: TRBJ2-5; cdr3_aa: CASSLVGTSGPQETQYF
v_call: TRBV7-9; j_call: TRBJ2-3; cdr3_aa: CASSHSGRATDTQYF
v_call: TRBV28; j_call: TRBJ1-6; cdr3_aa: CASSLEGISPLHF
v_call: TRBV28; j_call: TRBJ1-2; cdr3_aa: CASSWQEGYGYTF
v_call: TRBV5-4; j_call: TRBJ2-1; cdr3_aa: CASSGSPRDRGYNEQFF
v_call: TRBV28; j_call: TRBJ1-5; cdr3_aa: CASSWGEGQPQHF
v_call: TRBV5-4; j_call: TRBJ2-1; cdr3_aa: CASSRAGGPGNEQFF
v_call: TRBV5-6; j_call: TRBJ2-7; cdr3_aa: CASSRASGNTYEQYF
v_call: TRBV14; j_call: TRBJ2-7; cdr3_aa: CASSSRAGGSYEQYF
v_call: TRBV9; j_call: TRBJ2-1; cdr3_aa: CASSPRAGGAAYNEQFF
v_call: TRBV4-1; j_call: TRBJ1-2; cdr3_aa: CASSPPQGRGYTF
v_call: TRBV20-1; j_call: TRBJ2-5; cdr3_aa: CSAGGGETQYF
v_call: TRBV2; j_call: TRBJ2-1; cdr3_aa: CASRWDRLAGSSPAEQFF
v_call: TRBV11-2; j_call: TRBJ2-5; cdr3_aa: CASSLSTGGSETQYF
v_call: TRBV2; j_call: TRBJ2-5; cdr3_aa: CASRESGVETQYF
v_call: TRBV6-5; j_call: TRBJ2-7; cdr3_aa: CASSLGGTSYEQYF
v_call: TRBV27; j_call: TRBJ2-5; cdr3_aa: CASSSLAGSETQYF
v_call: TRBV19; j_call: TRBJ1-5; cdr3_aa: CASGGQGDYQPQHF
v_call: TRBV9; j_call: TRBJ1-2; cdr3_aa: CASSDRDRDLSF
v_call: TRBV5-4; j_call: TRBJ2-7; cdr3_aa: CASSRWGTGYHEQYF
v_call: TRBV7-3; j_call: TRBJ1-2; cdr3_aa: CASSLGTEDYTF
v_call: TRBV29-1; j_call: TRBJ2-1; cdr3_aa: CSVATLAGGYNEQFF
v_call: TRBV19; j_call: TRBJ2-1; cdr3_aa: CASSRLPSGGLWNEQFF
v_call: TRBV28; j_call: TRBJ1-2; cdr3_aa: CASSSGGYDYGYTF
v_call: TRBV2; j_call: TRBJ2-1; cdr3_aa: CASRRTVAYNEQFF
v_call: TRBV15; j_call: TRBJ2-7; cdr3_aa: CATSREGLGPYEQYF
v_call: TRBV29-1; j_call: TRBJ2-5; cdr3_aa: CSVDTGQETQYF
v_call: TRBV28; j_call: TRBJ2-7; cdr3_aa: CASSKNTVYEQYF
v_call: TRBV30; j_call: TRBJ1-5; cdr3_aa: CAWSVGLSRVQPQHF
v_call: TRBV4-3; j_call: TRBJ2-3; cdr3_aa: CASSRAHEKHPDTQYF
v_call: TRBV5-4; j_call: TRBJ1-6; cdr3_aa: CASSRSAYNSPLHF
v_call: TRBV6-5; j_call: TRBJ1-1; cdr3_aa: CASSRAGTIEAFF
v_call: TRBV28; j_call: TRBJ2-1; cdr3_aa: CASGQRRYEQFF
v_call: TRBV27; j_call: TRBJ2-4; cdr3_aa: CASSSGDYKNIQYF
v_call: TRBV18; j_call: TRBJ1-3; cdr3_aa: CASSPPTGPSSGNTIYF
v_call: TRBV25-1; j_call: TRBJ2-2; cdr3_aa: CASRGSAGELFF
v_call: TRBV6-5; j_call: TRBJ2-7; cdr3_aa: CASSYGRGAYEQYF
v_call: TRBV30; j_call: TRBJ1-2; cdr3_aa: CAWNTGVGDYGYTF